This TCR beta chain was captured by sequencing in a study of T cells in tumors after PD-1 blockade. Study at large: No patient had prior checkpoint blockade, systemic immunosuppression, or radiotherapy within 4 weeks. Some patients also took daily vismodegib 150 mg during anti-PD-1 treatment. Mean per blood sample: 113,528 templates (about 24,000-290,000), 36,536 unique clonotypes. Treatment was either pembrolizumab 200 mg every 3 weeks or cemiplimab 350 mg every 2 weeks.

The CDR3 sequence is 14 residues long. Trimming took 6 bases from V and 0 from J; bases not matched to a gene: 3. CDR1 and CDR2 (germline): MNHEY, SVGAGI. Sequencing used immunoSEQ multiplex PCR; TCRdb keeps in-frame clones, though not all of them. Of roughly 60,000 clones in the sample, 80% were seen once. This clone was observed a single time. This sequence originates from a human donor with basal cell carcinoma. Sequenced material: PBMCs, taken before anti-PD-1 treatment. The chain recombines TRBV6-5 with TRBJ2-3; TRBD1 matches at 7 bases. The CDR3 region is CASRLQGSTDTQYF. The CDR3 DNA is TGTGCCAGCAGGTTACAGGGGAGCACAGATACGCAGTATTTT.